Listed below are T cell receptor beta chains from one sample, sequenced in a study of control samples from healthy donors and cancer patients. Assay: immunoSEQ multiplex PCR; the TCRdb copy retains only in-frame clones and omits some. The data show some 11,000 clones, around 94% seen once. Sequencing used PBMCs. These receptors were obtained from a man between 65 and 85 years old with head and neck cancer. Each CDR3 is given with its conserved first and last residue. The D gene is left open where the match is weak. The listing skips clone size in some rows; elsewhere it reads once, few, many or a size class.

d_call: TRBD1; j_call: TRBJ1-5; cdr3_length: 16; v_call: TRBV4-1; clone_size: -; cdr3_nt: TGCGCCAGCAGCCAATCACAGGGGCAACCCAATCAGCCCCAGCATTTT; cdr3_aa: CASSQSQGQPNQPQHF
d_call: -; j_call: TRBJ1-2; cdr3_length: 14; v_call: TRBV5-4; clone_size: -; cdr3_nt: TGTGCCAGCAGCTTGGAGTCAGGGGTCGGTGGCTACACCTTC; cdr3_aa: CASSLESGVGGYTF
d_call: -; j_call: TRBJ2-5; cdr3_length: 12; v_call: TRBV3-1/TRBV3-2; clone_size: -; cdr3_nt: TGTGCCAGCAGCCTAGCCCAAGAGACCCAGTACTTC; cdr3_aa: CASSLAQETQYF
d_call: TRBD2; j_call: TRBJ2-3; cdr3_length: 15; v_call: TRBV10-1; clone_size: -; cdr3_nt: TGCGCCAGCAGTGAGTCTAGGGGAGGGGCAGATACGCAGTATTTT; cdr3_aa: CASSESRGGADTQYF
d_call: -; j_call: TRBJ1-2; cdr3_length: 13; v_call: TRBV12-3/TRBV12-4; clone_size: -; cdr3_nt: TGTGCCAGCAGTGGAGGGGGGGTAAATGGCTACACCTTC; cdr3_aa: CASSGGGVNGYTF
d_call: -; j_call: TRBJ2-5; cdr3_length: 13; v_call: TRBV6-5; clone_size: -; cdr3_nt: TGTGCCAGCATTATAACGGGACGGGAGACCCAGTACTTC; cdr3_aa: CASIITGRETQYF
d_call: -; j_call: TRBJ2-1; cdr3_length: 15; v_call: TRBV19; clone_size: -; cdr3_nt: TGTGCCAGTAGTATCGCAGGGGCCTCAAACAATGAGCAGTTCTTC; cdr3_aa: CASSIAGASNNEQFF
d_call: -; j_call: TRBJ2-2; cdr3_length: 16; v_call: TRBV3-1/TRBV3-2; clone_size: -; cdr3_nt: TGTGCCAGCAGCCAAGCGGTACTAAGAAACACCGGGGAGCTGTTTTTT; cdr3_aa: CASSQAVLRNTGELFF
d_call: -; j_call: TRBJ2-2; cdr3_length: 14; v_call: TRBV2; clone_size: -; cdr3_nt: TGTGCCAGCATCGTTTCGCCCCGAACCGGGGAGCTGTTTTTT; cdr3_aa: CASIVSPRTGELFF
d_call: -; j_call: TRBJ2-1; cdr3_length: 16; v_call: TRBV7-9; clone_size: once; cdr3_nt: TGTGCCAGCAGCTTGGACCCGGGACTCGGAGACAATGAGCAGTTCTTC; cdr3_aa: CASSLDPGLGDNEQFF
d_call: -; j_call: TRBJ1-1; cdr3_length: 14; v_call: TRBV6-5; clone_size: -; cdr3_nt: TGTGCCAGCAGCTGGAGGGCTTTGAACACTGAAGCTTTCTTT; cdr3_aa: CASSWRALNTEAFF
d_call: -; j_call: TRBJ2-1; cdr3_length: 13; v_call: TRBV10-3; clone_size: -; cdr3_nt: TGTGCCATCACCTCCCTCGGGGGCAATGAGCAGTTCTTC; cdr3_aa: CAITSLGGNEQFF
d_call: -; j_call: TRBJ1-2; cdr3_length: 13; v_call: TRBV7-9; clone_size: -; cdr3_nt: TGTGCCAGCTCGCAGGGGTTAGGCTATGGCTACACCTTC; cdr3_aa: CASSQGLGYGYTF
d_call: TRBD1; j_call: TRBJ2-1; cdr3_length: 14; v_call: TRBV28; clone_size: -; cdr3_nt: TGTGCCAGCAGTACCGGGACAGCCTACAATGAGCAGTTCTTC; cdr3_aa: CASSTGTAYNEQFF
d_call: -; j_call: TRBJ1-3; cdr3_length: 16; v_call: TRBV6-5; clone_size: -; cdr3_nt: TGTGCCAGCAGTTACTCGGGGCGGAACTCTGGAAACACCATATATTTT; cdr3_aa: CASSYSGRNSGNTIYF
d_call: -; j_call: TRBJ2-1; cdr3_length: 11; v_call: TRBV2; clone_size: -; cdr3_nt: TGTGCCAGCAGTTCGTCGGATGAGCAGTTCTTC; cdr3_aa: CASSSSDEQFF
d_call: -; j_call: TRBJ2-2; cdr3_length: 12; v_call: TRBV24-1; clone_size: -; cdr3_nt: TGTGCCACCAGGGGAACAACCGGGGAGCTGTTTTTT; cdr3_aa: CATRGTTGELFF
d_call: TRBD1; j_call: TRBJ2-4; cdr3_length: 18; v_call: TRBV10-3; clone_size: -; cdr3_nt: TGTGCCATCAGTGAGTCTGGACAGGGTGGGGTACCCAAAAACATTCAGTACTTC; cdr3_aa: CAISESGQGGVPKNIQYF
d_call: TRBD2; j_call: TRBJ2-5; cdr3_length: 17; v_call: TRBV5-1; clone_size: once; cdr3_nt: TGCGCCAGCAGCCCGGGACTAGCGGGAGGTACGCCGGAGACCCAGTACTTC; cdr3_aa: CASSPGLAGGTPETQYF
d_call: -; j_call: TRBJ1-4; cdr3_length: 15; v_call: TRBV7-9; clone_size: -; cdr3_nt: TGTGCCAGCAGCTTAGGCGGGGGGAGGAATGAAAAACTGTTTTTT; cdr3_aa: CASSLGGGRNEKLFF
d_call: -; j_call: TRBJ2-7; cdr3_length: 16; v_call: TRBV2; clone_size: -; cdr3_nt: TGTGCCAGCAAATCCCCCAACAGGGGGGGATATTCCGAGCAGTACTTC; cdr3_aa: CASKSPNRGGYSEQYF
d_call: -; j_call: TRBJ1-2; cdr3_length: 17; v_call: TRBV10-3; clone_size: -; cdr3_nt: TGTGCCATCAGTGAGTCGCGGCGGCAGGGGACCCCCTATGGCTACACCTTC; cdr3_aa: CAISESRRQGTPYGYTF
d_call: -; j_call: TRBJ1-3; cdr3_length: 17; v_call: TRBV3-1/TRBV3-2; clone_size: once; cdr3_nt: TGTGCCAGCAGCCAAGAATTGGCAGGAGGGACTGGAAACACCATATATTTT; cdr3_aa: CASSQELAGGTGNTIYF
d_call: -; j_call: TRBJ2-7; cdr3_length: 16; v_call: TRBV2; clone_size: -; cdr3_nt: TGTGCCAGCAGTGAAAGGGCCGGATCTATATCCTACGAGCAGTACTTC; cdr3_aa: CASSERAGSISYEQYF
d_call: -; j_call: TRBJ1-1; cdr3_length: 16; v_call: TRBV18; clone_size: -; cdr3_nt: TGTGCCAGCTCACCACAGGCTGCGGCAGGAATGGCTGAAGCTTTCTTT; cdr3_aa: CASSPQAAAGMAEAFF
d_call: -; j_call: TRBJ1-2; cdr3_length: 15; v_call: TRBV18; clone_size: -; cdr3_nt: TGTGCCAGCTCACCAAACGCAGGGCTTGAGGATGGCTACACCTTC; cdr3_aa: CASSPNAGLEDGYTF
d_call: TRBD1; j_call: TRBJ1-4; cdr3_length: 15; v_call: TRBV3-1/TRBV3-2; clone_size: -; cdr3_nt: TGTGCCAGCAGCCCTGGGACAGGGCGACATGAAAAACTGTTTTTT; cdr3_aa: CASSPGTGRHEKLFF
d_call: TRBD2; j_call: TRBJ2-1; cdr3_length: 16; v_call: TRBV5-4; clone_size: -; cdr3_nt: TGTGCCAGCAGCTCTTGGACTAGCGGGAGGTACTATGAGCAGTTCTTC; cdr3_aa: CASSSWTSGRYYEQFF
d_call: -; j_call: TRBJ2-2; cdr3_length: 17; v_call: TRBV13; clone_size: -; cdr3_nt: TGTGCCAGCAGCTTACCCAGCCGGGCATTGAACACCGGGGAGCTGTTTTTT; cdr3_aa: CASSLPSRALNTGELFF
d_call: TRBD1; j_call: TRBJ2-6; cdr3_length: 18; v_call: TRBV19; clone_size: -; cdr3_nt: TGTGCCAGTAGTCCCGGGGGACAGGGGCGCTCTGGGGCCAACGTCCTGACTTTC; cdr3_aa: CASSPGGQGRSGANVLTF
d_call: -; j_call: TRBJ1-5; cdr3_length: 13; v_call: TRBV6-5; clone_size: -; cdr3_nt: TGTGCCAGCAGTCTAGAACGCAAACAGCCCCAGCATTTT; cdr3_aa: CASSLERKQPQHF
d_call: -; j_call: TRBJ2-7; cdr3_length: 16; v_call: TRBV27; clone_size: -; cdr3_nt: TGTGCCAGCAGTCCGTTCAGGGGAGGATACTCCTACGAGCAGTACTTC; cdr3_aa: CASSPFRGGYSYEQYF
d_call: -; j_call: TRBJ2-5; cdr3_length: 13; v_call: TRBV7-9; clone_size: -; cdr3_nt: TGTGCCAGCAGCTTATGGGGCGGGGAGACCCAGTACTTC; cdr3_aa: CASSLWGGETQYF
d_call: -; j_call: TRBJ2-1; cdr3_length: 17; v_call: TRBV9; clone_size: -; cdr3_nt: TGTGCCAGCAGCCTCGAACGCCCGGGACACGGATACAATGAGCAGTTCTTC; cdr3_aa: CASSLERPGHGYNEQFF